One and the same sample provided the 25 T cell receptor beta chains below, sequenced in a study of PD-L1 blockade in urothelial cancer. Here immunoSEQ multiplex PCR was the method, and the copy in TCRdb shows in-frame clones only, minus some. The data show tens of thousands of clones, with roughly 90% seen just once and roughly 12% held by the top ten. Time point: peripheral blood 6 weeks after treatment start. The sequencing here drew on PBMCs, taken around atezolizumab (anti-PD-L1) treatment. The receptors originated from a man aged 55 to 69 with urothelial cancer.

J is TRBJ2-7 and V is TRBV27; tentatively, D is TRBD2 (6 bases). Germline assignment: CDR1 MNHEY and CDR2 SMNVEV (reference sequence). The V gene lost 3 bases and the J gene lost 12 bases, with 15 bases spanning the gap. The CDR3 totals 12 residues. CDR3 bases: TGTGCCAGCAGTTTGGGGGGTTATCTTCTGTACTTC. Its protein product is CASSLGGYLLYF.

The V call is TRBV25-1, the J call TRBJ1-1; D uncertain. The V gene lost 5 bases and the J gene lost 5 bases, with 12 bases spanning the gap. CDR3 size: 13 residues. Germline V gene lookup returns CDR1 MGHDK and CDR2 SYGVNS. CDR3 in amino acids: CASSPTAGTEAFF. The CDR3 DNA sequence: TGTGCCAGCAGTCCTACCGCGGGGACTGAAGCTTTCTTT.

The V and J genes are TRBV11-2 and TRBJ2-1; TRBD2 aligns across 12 bases. J gave up 6 bases and V 5 bases, and 5 bases lay outside the gene matches. Germline values: CDR1 SGHAT, CDR2 FQNNGV. This CDR3 spans 15 amino acids. DNA of the CDR3: TGTGCCAGCAGCCCCGGGACTAGCGGGCTCAATGAGCAGTTCTTC. Amino acid sequence: CASSPGTSGLNEQFF.

The chain is built from TRBV5-6 and TRBJ1-1, with D hard to call. The germline CDR1 and CDR2 sequences are SGHDT and YYEEEE. The CDR3 spans 14 residues. V lost 4 bases and J lost 5, with 15 bases in between. This CDR3 is CASSPGGIRTEAFF. CDR3 coding DNA: TGTGCCAGCAGCCCCGGCGGGATTCGGACTGAAGCTTTCTTT.

The V and J genes are TRBV13 and TRBJ1-1, with D perhaps TRBD1 (5 bases). Trimming stripped 4 bases from V and 6 bases from J, with 18 bases between. Germline values: CDR1 PRHDT, CDR2 FYEKMQ (reference sequence). The CDR3 has 15 residues. Here the CDR3 DNA reads TGTGCCAGCAGCTCCTTCACGGACATCAAACCTGAAGCTTTCTTT. Residues: CASSSFTDIKPEAFF.

The genes are TRBV15 and TRBJ2-2, with D hard to call. The CDR3 contains 14 residues. The ends were cut back, 0 bases at V and 6 bases at J, with 8 bases in the middle. Germline V lookup: CDR1 LNHNV, CDR2 YYDKDF (reference sequence). The CDR3 loop reads CATSRDSPAGELFF. The CDR3 DNA reads as TGTGCCACCAGCAGAGATAGCCCGGCCGGGGAGCTGTTTTTT.

This chain links TRBV7-9 with TRBJ2-3; no reliable D call. The CDR3 consists of 13 residues. V was cut by 5 bases and J by 0 bases, with 6 bases left in between. Per the germline V gene, CDR1 is SEHNR and CDR2 is FQNEAQ (reference sequence). The chain's CDR3 is CASSPGSTDTQYF. The CDR3 DNA reads as TGTGCCAGCAGCCCAGGAAGCACAGATACGCAGTATTTT.

The V and J genes are TRBV18 and TRBJ2-5; TRBD2 matches 11 bases. CDR3 length equals 16 residues. Trimming took 3 bases from V and 2 from J; bases not matched to a gene: 5. Per germline, CDR1 KGHSH and CDR2 LQKENI. CDR3 sequence reads: CASSPRGLADQETQYF. CDR3 nucleotide sequence: TGTGCCAGCTCACCGCGGGGACTAGCGGATCAAGAGACCCAGTACTTC.

This clone was detected only once. The rearrangement uses TRBV19 and TRBJ1-2; 7 nucleotides agree with TRBD1. In germline, CDR1 is LNHDA, CDR2 SQIVND (reference sequence). This CDR3 contains 15 residues. Trimming removed 11 bases from V and 0 bases from J; junction bases left unmatched: 12. CDR3 loop: CASDRGDRANYGYTF. The CDR3 DNA reads as TGTGCCTCTGACCGAGGGGACAGAGCTAACTATGGCTACACCTTC.

In this sample, this clone turned up a few times. The genes are TRBV11-1 and TRBJ2-1; D might be TRBD2 (5 bases). Between the trimmed V and J ends, which lost 5 bases and 1 base, there was a span of 12 bases. Germline CDR1 reads SGHAT; CDR2 reads FQDESV (reference sequence). The CDR3 runs 15 residues. The CDR3 DNA sequence: TGTGCCAGCAGCACAGCCGGGAATTCCTACAATGAGCAGTTCTTC. As protein: CASSTAGNSYNEQFF.

V is TRBV9 and J is TRBJ2-3, with 11 bases aligning to TRBD2. The CDR3 runs 16 residues. Germline assignment: CDR1 SGDLS and CDR2 YYNGEE. V dropped 4 bases and J dropped 7; count of bases not matched to a gene: 11. DNA of the CDR3: TGTGCCAGCAGCCCAGACCTAGCGGGAGGAGGAAATACGCAGTATTTT. It is translated as CASSPDLAGGGNTQYF.

V and J are TRBV29-1 and TRBJ2-7; D not certain. Trimming cost V 8 bases and J 1 base, with 24 bases left between them. Germline lookup yields CDR1 SQVTM and CDR2 ANQGSEA. The CDR3 spans 16 residues. The CDR3 spells CSLERRNSYFSYEQYF. The DNA of the CDR3 is TGCAGCCTAGAGAGGCGGAACTCCTATTTTTCCTACGAGCAGTACTTC.

This clone was recorded once. This chain links TRBV28 with TRBJ1-1; D unclear. Trimming cost V 7 bases and J 0 bases, with 6 bases left between them. The CDR3 has 12 amino acids. The germline V gene has CDR1 MDHEN and CDR2 SYDVKM. The CDR3 sequence is CASTGLNTEAFF. The CDR3 nucleotides read TGTGCCAGCACTGGCTTGAACACTGAAGCTTTCTTT. Complete variable domain (other parts from reference TRBV28 and TRBJ1-1): DVKVTQSSRYLVKRTGEKVFLECVQDMDHENMFWYRQDPGLGLRLIYFSYDVKMKEKGDIPEGYSVSREKKERFSLILESASTNQTSMYLCASTGLNTEAFFGQGTRLTVV.

The sample holds a few counts of this clone. This chain uses TRBV30 with TRBJ1-6; D unresolved. Looked up from germline, CDR1 is GTSNPN and CDR2 is SVGIG (reference sequence). Trimming pared 2 bases from V and 10 bases from J, leaving 9 bases between. The CDR3 runs 12 residues. The CDR3 sequence: CAWSPRASPLHF. CDR3 nucleotide sequence: TGTGCCTGGAGTCCGAGGGCATCACCCCTCCACTTT.

This rearrangement joins TRBV19 to TRBJ1-5; TRBD1 agrees at 7 bases. Per the germline V gene, CDR1 is LNHDA and CDR2 is SQIVND (reference sequence). Trimming cost V 4 bases and J 4 bases; bases outside gene matches: 7. The CDR3 covers 15 residues. CDR3 region: CASSREQGWNQPQHF. The CDR3, as DNA: TGTGCCAGTAGTAGGGAACAGGGGTGGAATCAGCCCCAGCATTTT.

This clone was observed a single time. The CDR3 here is CASSFGVQETQYF. In DNA, the CDR3 is TGTGCCAGCAGCTTCGGGGTCCAAGAGACCCAGTACTTC. The chain uses TRBV7-3 and TRBJ2-5; D is perhaps TRBD2 (5 bases). Germline V lookup: CDR1 SGHTA, CDR2 FQGTGA. CDR3 size: 13 residues. V lost 3 bases, J lost 1 base, and 6 bases lay in between. The full variable domain, with the rest looked up from reference TRBV7-3 and TRBJ2-5, is GAGVSQTPSNKVTEKGKYVELRCDPISGHTALYWYRQSLGQGPEFLIYFQGTGAADDSGLPNDRFFAVRPEGSVSTLKIQRTERGDSAVYLCASSFGVQETQYFGPGTRLLVL.

The gene calls are TRBV28 and TRBJ1-5; D is unresolved. CDR1 MDHEN and CDR2 SYDVKM come from the germline V gene. Trimming shortened V by 5 bases and J by 5 bases, and 13 bases separated the two germline ends. This CDR3 has 14 residues. Written as DNA, the CDR3 is TGTGCCAGCAGTCGTCCCGGGTTGGATCAGCCCCAGCATTTT. It translates to CASSRPGLDQPQHF.

In its sample, this clone was seen a few times. CDR3 nucleotides: TGTGCCAGCAGCAAAAACCGGGACAGGGTAAATGGCTACACCTTC. Its translation is CASSKNRDRVNGYTF. This rearrangement joins TRBV5-4 to TRBJ1-2, with 9 positions matching TRBD1. J was trimmed by 6 bases and V by 4 bases; bases with no gene match: 10. The CDR3 sequence is 15 residues long. Germline assignment: CDR1 SGHNT and CDR2 YYREEE (reference sequence).

The chain links TRBV28 to TRBJ2-7, with a weak D call TRBD2 (5 bases). From germline, CDR1 is MDHEN and CDR2 SYDVKM. The V end lost 8 bases, the J end lost 3 bases, and 14 bases lay between the germline ends. The CDR3 runs 13 residues. The CDR3 coding sequence is TGTGCCAGCCTTCCCGGCGGACTCTACGAGCAGTACTTC. This encodes CASLPGGLYEQYF.

The chain combines TRBV18 with TRBJ1-5; 7 bases are a match to TRBD1. The CDR3 totals 15 residues. Germline CDR1 and CDR2: KGHSH and LQKENI. After removal of 3 bases from V and 3 bases from J, the junction contained 5 bases not matched to a gene. DNA of the CDR3: TGTGCCAGCTCACCTGCGACAGGGTCCAATCAGCCCCAGCATTTT. Amino acids: CASSPATGSNQPQHF.

This chain links TRBV6-4 with TRBJ2-7; no clear D. The ends were cut back, 2 bases at V and 0 bases at J, with 20 bases in the middle. Germline V gene sequence: CDR1 MRHNA, CDR2 SNTAGT. The CDR3 extends over 18 amino acids. CDR3 sequence: CASSDTDLRRPSSYEQYF. CDR3 coding DNA: TGTGCCAGCAGTGACACAGACCTACGGCGACCCAGCTCCTACGAGCAGTACTTC.

The chain links TRBV7-8 to TRBJ2-7, with a weak D call TRBD1 (6 bases). V was trimmed by 1 base and J by 7 bases, leaving 11 bases between them. The CDR3 length is 13 residues. Germline V CDR1 and CDR2: SGHVS, FQNEAQ. This CDR3 reads CASSLVFDREQYF. For the CDR3, the DNA is TGTGCCAGCAGCTTAGTATTCGACAGGGAGCAGTACTTC.

This chain connects TRBV27 to TRBJ1-5, with 8 bases matching TRBD1. J was trimmed by 0 bases and V by 5 bases; bases with no gene match: 12. This CDR3 has 18 residues. CDR1 is MNHEY, CDR2 SMNVEV, per germline (reference sequence). CDR3 sequence (DNA): TGTGCCAGCAGTCCGGACAGGGCAGGGGGTTATAGCAATCAGCCCCAGCATTTT. Translating it yields CASSPDRAGGYSNQPQHF.

The chain uses TRBV6-6 and TRBJ1-2; D gene uncertain. The CDR3 sequence is 14 residues long. V was shortened by 4 bases and J by 0 bases, with 9 bases between the two germline ends. CDR1 and CDR2 (germline): MNHNY, SVGAGI (reference sequence). The CDR3 loop reads CASSFSDPNYGYTF. CDR3 sequence (DNA): TGTGCCAGCAGTTTTTCAGATCCTAACTATGGCTACACCTTC.

The rearrangement links TRBV5-8 to TRBJ2-3; maybe TRBD2 (6 bases). Germline CDR1 and CDR2: SGHTS and YDEGEE. The germline V and J ends were trimmed by 2 bases and 9 bases, with 16 bases remaining between them. The CDR3 contains 14 residues. This CDR3 is CASSFRPGAGTQYF. In DNA, the CDR3 is TGTGCCAGCAGCTTCCGGCCGGGCGCGGGGACGCAGTATTTT.